Sequencing of this T cell receptor beta chain was carried out in a study of beta chain features in type 1 diabetes. Overall study: The patient and healthy donor groups were comparable for age, gender and cell yields. All samples together contributed more than 90,000,000 sorted cells for examination. The study's findings and limits: Equally in patients and controls, PCR might preferentially amplify shorter templates. The study left unresolved whether HLA type influences TCRB rearrangement. There was a moderate but significant shortening of TCRB CDR3s in all four CD4+ subsets of Type 1 diabetes patients.

Every isolated RNA sample was fully reverse transcribed, so sequencing captured expressed TCRB transcripts. Clones were sequenced by immunoSEQ multiplex PCR, and TCRdb holds only the in-frame ones, with some missing. The sample has about 700,000 clones; around an eighth are singletons. From germline, CDR1 is PRHDT and CDR2 FYEKMQ (reference sequence). Trimming removed 5 bases at V and 2 bases at J, with 13 bases between. The CDR3 covers 14 residues. This clone was observed a few times. Its matching antigen is unknown. This clonotype was sampled from a man between 18 and 29 years old with type 1 diabetes. The chain links TRBV13 to TRBJ2-7, with D perhaps matching TRBD1 or TRBD2 (5 bases each). Sequencing was performed on naive CD4+ T cells from blood. CDR3 bases: TGTGCCAGCAGCCTGAGGGGCGGCACCTACGAGCAGTACTTC. This translates into CASSLRGGTYEQYF.